The T cell receptor beta chain under discussion was sequenced for a study of T cell responses to AZD1222 COVID-19 vaccine. Data came from immunoSEQ multiplex PCR; TCRdb stores just in-frame clones and leaves some out. The sample lists some 140,000 clones, roughly 91% occurring once. CDR1 is SEHNR and CDR2 is FQNEAQ in the germline V gene (reference sequence). The CDR3 consists of 12 residues. The V segment lost 10 bases and the J segment 7 bases; nucleotides outside the gene matches: 4. This clonotype was obtained from an adult who received the AZD1222 COVID-19 vaccine. The chain employs TRBV7-9 and TRBJ1-6; 7 bases match TRBD1. Sequences were derived from peripheral blood, sampled 28 days after the second AZD1222 dose. CDR3 loop: CATGTANSPLHF. CDR3 bases: TGTGCCACCGGGACAGCGAATTCACCCCTCCACTTT.